What follows are 13 T cell receptor beta chains derived from one specimen sequenced in a study of cytomegalovirus exposure and HLA in healthy donors. PCR used 60 Vbeta primers and 13 Jbeta primers. Assay used: immunoSEQ multiplex PCR; TCRdb lists only in-frame clones, some missing. This table lists approximately 47,000 clones. Specimen: PBMCs. These receptors originate from a male donor in good health and CMV-seronegative.

The V and J genes are TRBV27 and TRBJ1-1, with D uncertain. This CDR3 region has 13 residues. Germline-derived CDR1 and CDR2 are MNHEY and SMNVEV (reference sequence). Trimming cost V 3 bases and J 3 bases, with 8 bases left between them. CDR3 coding DNA: TGTGCCAGCAGTTTTGGCACATACACTGAAGCTTTCTTT. Protein sequence: CASSFGTYTEAFF.

The chain couples TRBV15 to TRBJ2-5; maybe TRBD1 (6 bases). This CDR3 has 14 residues. The germline V and J ends were trimmed by 7 bases and 1 base, with 13 bases remaining between them. Germline-derived CDR1 and CDR2 are LNHNV and YYDKDF (reference sequence). CDR3 amino acids: CATTPTGVQETQYF. The DNA of the CDR3 is TGTGCCACCACCCCGACAGGCGTCCAAGAGACCCAGTACTTC.

V gene TRBV2 combines with J gene TRBJ2-7, with D perhaps matching TRBD1 (6 bases). V lost 3 bases and J lost 5, with 11 bases in between. Germline loops: CDR1 SNHLY, CDR2 FYNNEI. This CDR3 region has 13 residues. The CDR3 is CASSDLGADEQYF. In DNA, the CDR3 is TGTGCCAGCAGTGATCTGGGGGCGGACGAGCAGTACTTC.

The chain links TRBV18 to TRBJ2-7; D is possibly TRBD1 (6 bases). CDR3 length: 15 amino acids. Germline CDR1 and CDR2: KGHSH and LQKENI. The ends were cut back, 6 bases at V and 1 base at J, with 16 bases in the middle. The CDR3 loop reads CASSHRDKLSYEQYF. CDR3 coding DNA: TGTGCCAGCTCCCACCGGGACAAATTATCCTACGAGCAGTACTTC.

The rearrangement links TRBV5-1 to TRBJ2-1; 9 nucleotides align to TRBD2. Germline V lookup: CDR1 SGHRS, CDR2 YFSETQ. Germline trimming cut 2 bases from V and 6 bases from J; bases unmatched to any gene: 3. This CDR3 has 14 amino acids. The DNA of the CDR3 is TGCGCCAGCAGCTTCCTAGCGGGGACCAATGAGCAGTTCTTC. This translates into CASSFLAGTNEQFF.

The V call is TRBV9, the J call TRBJ1-1; tentative D call: TRBD1 (5 bases). There are 13 residues in the CDR3. Germline V gene sequence: CDR1 SGDLS, CDR2 YYNGEE. Between the trimmed V and J ends, which lost 0 bases and 8 bases, there was a span of 11 bases. The CDR3 is CASSVEGWTEAFF. In DNA form, the CDR3 reads TGTGCCAGCAGCGTAGAAGGGTGGACAGAAGCTTTCTTT.

V gene TRBV2 combines with J gene TRBJ1-5, with D unresolved. V lost 6 bases and J 1 base, leaving 10 bases between the germline ends. Per germline, CDR1 SNHLY and CDR2 FYNNEI. The CDR3 spans 14 residues. The DNA for the CDR3 is TGTGCCAGCAGCGGGATATCGAGCAATCAGCCCCAGCATTTT. Its protein is CASSGISSNQPQHF.

Concerning this clone: Additional DNA sequences in this sample encode the identical CDR3. The genes are TRBV18 and TRBJ2-5, with a weak D call TRBD2 (5 bases). In germline, CDR1 is KGHSH, CDR2 LQKENI. V lost 3 bases and J lost 4, with 9 bases in between. The CDR3 contains 13 residues. DNA for the CDR3: TGTGCCAGCTCACCCCTAGGAGGAGAGACCCAGTACTTC. Translation: CASSPLGGETQYF.

The V and J genes are TRBV29-1 and TRBJ2-3; 8 nucleotides align to TRBD1. V was pared by 2 bases and J by 3 bases, with 4 bases of the junction left unmatched. The CDR3 is 14 residues long. Germline CDR1 is SQVTM and CDR2 is ANQGSEA. CDR3 sequence (DNA): TGCAGCGTTGAACCGGGACAGGCAACAGATACGCAGTATTTT. Translating it yields CSVEPGQATDTQYF.

CDR3 bases: TGTGCCAGCAGACCGGACAAAGCGGGGAATTCACCCCTCCACTTT. Translated: CASRPDKAGNSPLHF. The chain is built from TRBV6-5 and TRBJ1-6; D is perhaps TRBD1 (5 bases). Trimming removed 6 bases at V and 7 bases at J, with 16 bases between. The germline V gene encodes CDR1 MNHEY and CDR2 SVGAGI. The CDR3 covers 15 residues.

CDR3: CASSQELDQGGDYGYTF. CDR3 sequence (DNA): TGTGCCAGCAGCCAAGAATTGGATCAGGGTGGAGACTATGGCTACACCTTC. V is TRBV4-2 and J is TRBJ1-2, with D possibly being TRBD1 (5 bases). The V end lost 0 bases, the J end lost 3 bases, and 17 bases lay between the germline ends. The CDR3 contains 17 residues. Germline loops: CDR1 LGHNA, CDR2 YNFKEQ.

This sequence joins TRBV11-2 and TRBJ2-1; the D is unclear. Germline assignment: CDR1 SGHAT and CDR2 FQNNGV. CDR3 length: 12 residues. Deletions cut 3 bases from V and 6 bases from J, with 6 bases between. CDR3 in amino acids: CASSFRVNEQFF. In nucleotides, the CDR3 is TGTGCCAGCAGCTTCCGGGTCAATGAGCAGTTCTTC. The full variable domain, in which reference TRBV11-2 and TRBJ2-1 provide the parts outside the CDR3, is EAGVAQSPRYKIIEKRQSVAFWCNPISGHATLYWYQQILGQGPKLLIQFQNNGVVDDSQLPKDRFSAERLKGVDSTLKIQPAKLEDSAVYLCASSFRVNEQFFGPGTRLTVL.

The genes are TRBV29-1 and TRBJ2-1, with D possibly matching TRBD2 (6 bases). This CDR3 has 14 residues. Germline CDR1 is SQVTM and CDR2 is ANQGSEA. V lost 7 bases, J lost 3 bases, and 16 bases lay in between. CDR3: CSASEGLSYNEQFF. The CDR3 DNA is TGCAGCGCAAGTGAGGGACTGAGCTACAATGAGCAGTTCTTC.